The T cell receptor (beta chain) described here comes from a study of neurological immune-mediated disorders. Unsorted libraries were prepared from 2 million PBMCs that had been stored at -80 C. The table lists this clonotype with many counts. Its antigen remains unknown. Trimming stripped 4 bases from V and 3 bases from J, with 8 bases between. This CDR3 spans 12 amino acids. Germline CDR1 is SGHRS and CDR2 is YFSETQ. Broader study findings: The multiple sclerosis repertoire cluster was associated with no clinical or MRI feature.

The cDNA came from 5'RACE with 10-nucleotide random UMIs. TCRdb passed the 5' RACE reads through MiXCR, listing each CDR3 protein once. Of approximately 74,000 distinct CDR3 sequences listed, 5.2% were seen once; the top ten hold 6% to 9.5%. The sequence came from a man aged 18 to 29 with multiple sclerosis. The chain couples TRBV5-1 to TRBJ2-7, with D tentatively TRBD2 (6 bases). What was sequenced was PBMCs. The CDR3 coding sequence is TGCGCCAGCAGCGGGCGGGACTACGAGCAGTACTTC. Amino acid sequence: CASSGRDYEQYF.